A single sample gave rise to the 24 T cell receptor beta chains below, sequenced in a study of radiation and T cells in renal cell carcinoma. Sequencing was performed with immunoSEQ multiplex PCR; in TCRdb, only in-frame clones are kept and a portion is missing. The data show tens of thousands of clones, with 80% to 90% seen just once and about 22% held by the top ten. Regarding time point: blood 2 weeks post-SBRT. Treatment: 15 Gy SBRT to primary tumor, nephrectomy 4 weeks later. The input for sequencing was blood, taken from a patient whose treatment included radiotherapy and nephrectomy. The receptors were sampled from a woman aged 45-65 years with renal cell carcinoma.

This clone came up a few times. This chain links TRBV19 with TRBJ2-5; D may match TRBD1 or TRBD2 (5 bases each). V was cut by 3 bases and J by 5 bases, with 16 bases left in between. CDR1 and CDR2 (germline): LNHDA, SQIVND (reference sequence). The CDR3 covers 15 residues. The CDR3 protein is CASSIREGRRETQYF. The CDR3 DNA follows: TGTGCCAGTAGTATCCGTGAGGGGCGTAGGGAGACCCAGTACTTC.

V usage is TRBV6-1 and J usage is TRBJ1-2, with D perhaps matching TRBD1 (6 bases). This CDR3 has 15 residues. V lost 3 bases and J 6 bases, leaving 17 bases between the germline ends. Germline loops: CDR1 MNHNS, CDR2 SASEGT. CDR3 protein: CASSESPFGGDGYTF. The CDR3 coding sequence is TGTGCCAGCAGTGAGTCCCCTTTTGGGGGCGATGGCTACACCTTC.

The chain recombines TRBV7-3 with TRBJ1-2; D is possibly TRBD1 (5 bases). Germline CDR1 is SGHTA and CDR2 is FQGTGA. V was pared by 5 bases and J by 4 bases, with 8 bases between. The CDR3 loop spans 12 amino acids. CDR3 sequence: CASSQGVYGYTF. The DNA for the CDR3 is TGTGCCAGCAGCCAAGGGGTCTATGGCTACACCTTC.

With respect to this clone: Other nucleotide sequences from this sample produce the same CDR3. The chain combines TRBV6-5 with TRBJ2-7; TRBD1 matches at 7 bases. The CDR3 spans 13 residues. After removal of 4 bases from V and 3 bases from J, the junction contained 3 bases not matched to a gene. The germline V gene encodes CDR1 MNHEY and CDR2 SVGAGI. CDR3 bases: TGTGCCAGCAGTTTCCGGGACAGCTACGAGCAGTACTTC. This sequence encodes CASSFRDSYEQYF.

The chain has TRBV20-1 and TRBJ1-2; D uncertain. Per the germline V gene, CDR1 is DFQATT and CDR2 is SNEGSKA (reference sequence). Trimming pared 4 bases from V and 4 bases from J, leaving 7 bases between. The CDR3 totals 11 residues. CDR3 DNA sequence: TGCAGTGCTATTAGTCTCTATGGCTACACCTTC. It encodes CSAISLYGYTF.

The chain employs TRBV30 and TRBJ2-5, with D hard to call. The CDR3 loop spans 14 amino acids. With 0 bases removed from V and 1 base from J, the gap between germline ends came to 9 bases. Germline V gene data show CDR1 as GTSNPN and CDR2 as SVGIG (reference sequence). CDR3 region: CAWSVSDLQETQYF. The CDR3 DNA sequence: TGTGCCTGGAGTGTTTCGGACCTCCAAGAGACCCAGTACTTC.

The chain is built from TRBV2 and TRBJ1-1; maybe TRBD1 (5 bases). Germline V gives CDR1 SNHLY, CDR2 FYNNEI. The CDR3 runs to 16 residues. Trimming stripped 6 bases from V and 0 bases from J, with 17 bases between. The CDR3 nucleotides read TGTGCCAGCAGGGGGGGATTGCGCGCGGTGAACACTGAAGCTTTCTTT. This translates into CASRGGLRAVNTEAFF.

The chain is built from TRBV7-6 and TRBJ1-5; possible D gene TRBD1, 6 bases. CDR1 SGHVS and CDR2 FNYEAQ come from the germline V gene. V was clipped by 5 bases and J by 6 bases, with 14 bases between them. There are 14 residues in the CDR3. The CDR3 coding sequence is TGTGCCAGCAGCCCAGACAGGAGCTTTCAGCCCCAGCATTTT. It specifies CASSPDRSFQPQHF.

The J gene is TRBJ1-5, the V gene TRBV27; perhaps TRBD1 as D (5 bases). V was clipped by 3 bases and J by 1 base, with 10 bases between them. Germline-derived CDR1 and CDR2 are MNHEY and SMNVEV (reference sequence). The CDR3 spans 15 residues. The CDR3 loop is CASSFTGGSNQPQHF. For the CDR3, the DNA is TGTGCCAGCAGTTTTACCGGGGGGAGCAATCAGCCCCAGCATTTT.

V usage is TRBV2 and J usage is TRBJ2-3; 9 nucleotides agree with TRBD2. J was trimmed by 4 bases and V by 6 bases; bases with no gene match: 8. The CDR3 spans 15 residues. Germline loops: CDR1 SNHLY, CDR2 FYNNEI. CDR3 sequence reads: CASRGLSGRPDTQYF. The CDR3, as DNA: TGTGCCAGCAGGGGGCTTAGCGGGAGACCAGATACGCAGTATTTT.

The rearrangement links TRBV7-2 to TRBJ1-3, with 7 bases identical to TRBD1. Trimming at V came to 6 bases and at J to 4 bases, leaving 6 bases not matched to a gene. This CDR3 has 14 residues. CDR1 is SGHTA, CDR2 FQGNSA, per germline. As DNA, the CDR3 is TGTGCCAGCAGGCCAGGGGGGTCCGGAAACACCATATATTTT. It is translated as CASRPGGSGNTIYF.

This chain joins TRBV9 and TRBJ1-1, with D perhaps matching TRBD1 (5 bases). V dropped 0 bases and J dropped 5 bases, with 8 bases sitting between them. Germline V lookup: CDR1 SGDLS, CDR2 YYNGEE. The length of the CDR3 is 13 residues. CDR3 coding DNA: TGTGCCAGCAGCGTAGCGGCAGGGACTGAAGCTTTCTTT. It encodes CASSVAAGTEAFF.

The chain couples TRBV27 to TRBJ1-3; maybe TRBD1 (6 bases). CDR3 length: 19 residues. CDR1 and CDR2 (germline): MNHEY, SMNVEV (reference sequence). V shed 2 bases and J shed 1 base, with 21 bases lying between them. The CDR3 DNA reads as TGTGCCAGCAGTTTAGGGGGGCCATGGAGCACCATTTCTGGAAACACCATATATTTT. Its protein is CASSLGGPWSTISGNTIYF.

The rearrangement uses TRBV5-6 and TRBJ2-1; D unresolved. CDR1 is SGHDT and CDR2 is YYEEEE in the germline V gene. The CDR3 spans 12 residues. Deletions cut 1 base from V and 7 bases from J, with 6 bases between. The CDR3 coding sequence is TGTGCCAGCAGCTTGTCCGGGAATGAGCAGTTCTTC. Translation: CASSLSGNEQFF.

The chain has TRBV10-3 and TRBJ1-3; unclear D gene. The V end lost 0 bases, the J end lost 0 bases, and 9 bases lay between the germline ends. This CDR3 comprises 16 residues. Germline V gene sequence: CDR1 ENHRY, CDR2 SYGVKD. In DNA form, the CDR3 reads TGTGCCATCAGTGAGTCGGCAGAACTCTCTGGAAACACCATATATTTT. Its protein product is CAISESAELSGNTIYF.

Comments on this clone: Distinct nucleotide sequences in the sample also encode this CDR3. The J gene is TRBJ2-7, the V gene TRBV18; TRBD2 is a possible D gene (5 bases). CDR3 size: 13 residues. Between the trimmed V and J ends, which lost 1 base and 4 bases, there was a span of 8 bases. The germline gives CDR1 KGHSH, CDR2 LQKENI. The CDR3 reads CASSPLSGYEQYF. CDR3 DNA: TGTGCCAGCTCACCACTTTCGGGGTACGAGCAGTACTTC.

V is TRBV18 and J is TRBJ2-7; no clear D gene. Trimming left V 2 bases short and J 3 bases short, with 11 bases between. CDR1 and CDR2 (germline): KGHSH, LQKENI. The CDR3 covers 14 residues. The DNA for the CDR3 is TGTGCCAGCTCACCAGAGGCATTCGTCTACGAGCAGTACTTC. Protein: CASSPEAFVYEQYF. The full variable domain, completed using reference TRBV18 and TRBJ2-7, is NAGVMQNPRHLVRRRGQEARLRCSPMKGHSHVYWYRQLPEEGLKFMVYLQKENIIDESGMPKERFSAEFPKEGPSILRIQQVVRGDSAAYFCASSPEAFVYEQYFGPGTRLTVT.

The CDR3 loop is CASVGGTLSYGYTF. The DNA of the CDR3 is TGTGCCAGCGTCGGTGGGACTCTCAGTTATGGCTACACCTTC. The chain links TRBV2 to TRBJ1-2; the D gene is possibly TRBD1 (5 bases). Trimming left V 8 bases short and J 5 bases short, with 18 bases between. CDR1 is SNHLY, CDR2 FYNNEI, per germline. This CDR3 comprises 14 residues.

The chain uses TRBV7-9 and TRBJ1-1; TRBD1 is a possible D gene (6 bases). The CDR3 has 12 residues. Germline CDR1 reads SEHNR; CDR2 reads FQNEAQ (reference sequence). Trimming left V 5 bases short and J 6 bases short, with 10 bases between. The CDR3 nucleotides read TGTGCCAGCAGCCGAGGGGGGCCTGAAGCTTTCTTT. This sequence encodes CASSRGGPEAFF.

The CDR3 reads CASSQTGRAEAFF. CDR3 bases: TGTGCCAGCAGTCAGACAGGGAGGGCTGAAGCTTTCTTT. The chain employs TRBV25-1 and TRBJ1-1; 7 positions agree with TRBD1. V lost 5 bases, J lost 6 bases, and 6 bases stayed unmatched. The CDR3 extends over 13 amino acids. From germline, CDR1 is MGHDK and CDR2 SYGVNS.

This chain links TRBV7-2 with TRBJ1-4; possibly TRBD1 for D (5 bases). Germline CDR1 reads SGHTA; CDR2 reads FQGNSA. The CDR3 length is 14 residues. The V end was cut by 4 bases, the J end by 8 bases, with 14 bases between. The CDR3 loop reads CASSSRAGGEKLFF. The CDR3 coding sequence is TGTGCCAGCAGCTCCCGGGCTGGGGGGGAAAAACTGTTTTTT. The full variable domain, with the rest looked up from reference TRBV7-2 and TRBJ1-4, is GAGVSQSPSNKVTEKGKDVELRCDPISGHTALYWYRQSLGQGLEFLIYFQGNSAPDKSGLPSDRFSAERTGGSVSTLTIQRTQQEDSAVYLCASSSRAGGEKLFFGSGTQLSVL.

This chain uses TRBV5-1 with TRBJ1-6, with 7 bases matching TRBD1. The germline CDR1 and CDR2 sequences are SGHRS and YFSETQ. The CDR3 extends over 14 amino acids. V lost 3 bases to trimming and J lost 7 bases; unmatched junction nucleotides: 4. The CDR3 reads CASSSGTANSPLHF. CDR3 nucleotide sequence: TGCGCCAGCAGCTCCGGGACAGCAAATTCACCCCTCCACTTT.

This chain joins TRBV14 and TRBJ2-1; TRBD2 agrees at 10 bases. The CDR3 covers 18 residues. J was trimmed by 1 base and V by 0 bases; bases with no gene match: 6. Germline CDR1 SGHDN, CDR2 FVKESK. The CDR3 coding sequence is TGTGCCAGCAGCCAAGATCCTAGCGGGAGAAGGTCCTACAATGAGCAGTTCTTC. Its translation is CASSQDPSGRRSYNEQFF.

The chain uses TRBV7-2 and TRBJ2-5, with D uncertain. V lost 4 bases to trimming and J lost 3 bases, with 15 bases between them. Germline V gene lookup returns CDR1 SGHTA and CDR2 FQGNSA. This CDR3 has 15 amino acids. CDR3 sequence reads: CASSSRPEVKETQYF. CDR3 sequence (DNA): TGTGCCAGCAGCTCTCGACCCGAGGTAAAAGAGACCCAGTACTTC.